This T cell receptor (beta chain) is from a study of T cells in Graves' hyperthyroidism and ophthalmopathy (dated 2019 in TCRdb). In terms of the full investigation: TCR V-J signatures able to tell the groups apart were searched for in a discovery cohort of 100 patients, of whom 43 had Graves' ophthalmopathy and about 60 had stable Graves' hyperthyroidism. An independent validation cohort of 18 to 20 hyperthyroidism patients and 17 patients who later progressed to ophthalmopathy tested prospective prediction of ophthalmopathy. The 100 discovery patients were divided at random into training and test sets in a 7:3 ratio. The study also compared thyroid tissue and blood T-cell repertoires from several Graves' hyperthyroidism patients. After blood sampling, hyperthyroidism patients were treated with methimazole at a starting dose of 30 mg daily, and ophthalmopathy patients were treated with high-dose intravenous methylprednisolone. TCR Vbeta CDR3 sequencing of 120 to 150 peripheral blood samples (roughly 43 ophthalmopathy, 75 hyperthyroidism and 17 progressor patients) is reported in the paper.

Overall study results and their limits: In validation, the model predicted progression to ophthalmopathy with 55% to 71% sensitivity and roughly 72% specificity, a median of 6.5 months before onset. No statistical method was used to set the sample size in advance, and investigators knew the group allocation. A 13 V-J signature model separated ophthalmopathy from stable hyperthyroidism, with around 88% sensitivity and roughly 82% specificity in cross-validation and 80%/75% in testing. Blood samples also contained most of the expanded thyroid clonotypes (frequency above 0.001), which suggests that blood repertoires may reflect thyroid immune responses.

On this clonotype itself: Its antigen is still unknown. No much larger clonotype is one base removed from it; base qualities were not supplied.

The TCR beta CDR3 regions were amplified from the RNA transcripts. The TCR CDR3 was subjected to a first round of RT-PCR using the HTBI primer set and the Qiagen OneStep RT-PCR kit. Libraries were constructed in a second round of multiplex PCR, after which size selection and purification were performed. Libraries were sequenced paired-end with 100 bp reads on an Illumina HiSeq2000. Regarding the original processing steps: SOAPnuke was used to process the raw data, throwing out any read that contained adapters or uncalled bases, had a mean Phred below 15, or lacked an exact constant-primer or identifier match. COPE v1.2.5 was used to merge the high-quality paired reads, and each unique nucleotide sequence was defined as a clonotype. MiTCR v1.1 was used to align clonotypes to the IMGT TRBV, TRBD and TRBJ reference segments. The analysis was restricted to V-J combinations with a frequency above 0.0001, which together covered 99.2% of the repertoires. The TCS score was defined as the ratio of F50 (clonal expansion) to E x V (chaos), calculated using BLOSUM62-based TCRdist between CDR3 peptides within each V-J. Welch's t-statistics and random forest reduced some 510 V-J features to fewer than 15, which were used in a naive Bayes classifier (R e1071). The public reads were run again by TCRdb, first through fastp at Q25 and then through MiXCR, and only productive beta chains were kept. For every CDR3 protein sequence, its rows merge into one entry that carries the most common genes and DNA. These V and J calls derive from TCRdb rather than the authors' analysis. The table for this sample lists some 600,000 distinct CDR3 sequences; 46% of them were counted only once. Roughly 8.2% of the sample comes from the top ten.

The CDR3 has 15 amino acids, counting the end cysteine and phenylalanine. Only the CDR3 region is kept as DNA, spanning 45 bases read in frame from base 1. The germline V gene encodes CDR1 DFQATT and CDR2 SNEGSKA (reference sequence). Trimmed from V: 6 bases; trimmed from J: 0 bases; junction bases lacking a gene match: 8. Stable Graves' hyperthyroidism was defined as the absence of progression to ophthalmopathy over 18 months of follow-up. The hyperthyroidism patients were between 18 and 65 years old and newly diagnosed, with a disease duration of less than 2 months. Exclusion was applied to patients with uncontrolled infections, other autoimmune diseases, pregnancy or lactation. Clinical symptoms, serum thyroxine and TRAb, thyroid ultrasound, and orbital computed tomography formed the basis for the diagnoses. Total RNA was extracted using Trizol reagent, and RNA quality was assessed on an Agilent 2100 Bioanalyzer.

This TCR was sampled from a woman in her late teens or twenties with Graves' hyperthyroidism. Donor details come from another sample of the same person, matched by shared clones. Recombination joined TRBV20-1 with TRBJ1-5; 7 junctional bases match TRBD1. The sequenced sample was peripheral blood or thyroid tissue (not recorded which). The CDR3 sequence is CSAQRDSHSNQPQHF. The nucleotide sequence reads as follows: TGCAGTGCCCAGAGGGACAGTCATAGCAATCAGCCCCAGCATTTT.